This entry describes one TCR beta chain. As yet, its antigen is unknown. The study made its TRB cDNA libraries by 5' RACE, adding UMI labels. Reanalyzing the 5' RACE reads, TCRdb keeps one entry per CDR3 protein, without DNA. The table counts 100,000 or so distinct CDR3 sequences; approximately 1.5% lies in the top ten. The data were taken from a study of CXCR3-negative and CXCR3-positive naive CD8 T cells. Study results and limitations: Higher TRB CDR3 hydrophobicity marked CXCR3-positive naive cells relative to CXCR3-negative naive cells. Once cells were cryopreserved, CXCR3 expression went down partly, and most assays used fresh PBMCs.

Germline CDR1 SGHNT, CDR2 YYREEE (reference sequence). This CDR3 is 13 amino acids long. Sequencing was performed on naive CXCR3- CD8+ T cells from blood. The subset: CD45RO-CCR7+CD27+CD95- naive CD8+ T cells lacking CXCR3 (TNR3-). The chain employs TRBV5-4 and TRBJ2-2; TCRdb lists TRBD1, though no DNA is available to test this call. The sequence was obtained from a human donor in good health. Some clones in this sample may be carry-over from other donors' samples. This chain's CDR3 is CASSLWGQEELFF.